One and the same sample provided the 21 T cell receptor beta chains below, sequenced in a study of blood T cell repertoires in COVID-19. Measured with immunoSEQ multiplex PCR; TCRdb has only the in-frame clones, and not every one. The sample contains approximately 21,000 clones, 75% to 85% of which appear only once. Sequencing was carried out using peripheral blood. These TCRs come from a man older than 75 with acute or convalescent COVID-19.

CDR3 in DNA: TGTGCCATAGCAGTGGAGTACCTCTATGGCTACACCTTC. Its translation is CAIAVEYLYGYTF. The rearrangement uses TRBV2 and TRBJ1-2; D not resolved. CDR3 length: 13 amino acids. With 10 bases removed from V and 4 bases from J, the gap between germline ends came to 16 bases. Germline lookup yields CDR1 SNHLY and CDR2 FYNNEI.

V usage is TRBV5-6 and J usage is TRBJ1-6, with 10 bases aligning to TRBD1. The CDR3 loop spans 18 amino acids. The junction had 12 bases not matched to a gene; V was cut back by 2 bases and J by 7 bases. The germline V gene encodes CDR1 SGHDT and CDR2 YYEEEE. The CDR3 DNA reads TGTGCCAGCAGCTTTGGGAGACAGGGGGCTCGAAGCAATTCACCCCTCCACTTT. Its translation is CASSFGRQGARSNSPLHF. Looking up the rest from reference TRBV5-6 and TRBJ1-6 gives the full variable domain: DAGVTQSPTHLIKTRGQQVTLRCSPKSGHDTVSWYQQALGQGPQFIFQYYEEEERQRGNFPDRFSGHQFPNYSSELNVNALLLGDSALYLCASSFGRQGARSNSPLHFGNGTRLTVT.

The chain has TRBV30 and TRBJ2-3; 14 nucleotides match TRBD2. Germline CDR1 is GTSNPN and CDR2 is SVGIG (reference sequence). CDR3 size: 19 residues. Trimming cost V 3 bases and J 2 bases; bases outside gene matches: 13. CDR3 bases: TGTGCCTGGAGAATTGCCGGGACTAGCGGGAGCGCCTACACAGATACGCAGTATTTT. Its protein product is CAWRIAGTSGSAYTDTQYF.

This chain joins TRBV19 and TRBJ2-7; the match to TRBD1 covers 7 bases. This CDR3 has 14 residues. CDR1 is LNHDA, CDR2 SQIVND, per germline (reference sequence). Losses at the gene ends were 6 bases for V and 2 bases for J; bases not matched to a gene: 7. The CDR3 protein is CASRIRTGAYEQYF. The CDR3 DNA reads TGTGCCAGTAGGATAAGGACAGGAGCCTACGAGCAGTACTTC.

In this sample, this clone turned up once. The chain is built from TRBV27 and TRBJ1-1; D is ambiguous. Trimming shortened V by 0 bases and J by 4 bases, and 9 bases separated the two germline ends. The CDR3 loop spans 14 amino acids. Per the germline V gene, CDR1 is MNHEY and CDR2 is SMNVEV (reference sequence). CDR3 residues: CASSLSWASTEAFF. CDR3 sequence (DNA): TGTGCCAGCAGTTTATCGTGGGCGTCCACTGAAGCTTTCTTT.

The chain employs TRBV3-1 (or the pseudogene TRBV3-2) and TRBJ2-3; D unclear. The ends were cut back, 1 base at V and 0 bases at J, with 8 bases in the middle. CDR3 length: 15 amino acids. CDR1 is LGHDT, CDR2 YNNKEL, per germline (reference sequence). CDR3 protein: CASSQGTTSTDTQYF. CDR3 in DNA: TGTGCCAGCAGCCAAGGAACTACCAGCACAGATACGCAGTATTTT.

The chain combines TRBV28 with TRBJ2-1; no definite D call. V gave up 3 bases and J gave up 7 bases, with 4 bases separating them. Germline-derived CDR1 and CDR2 are MDHEN and SYDVKM. The CDR3 is 11 amino acids. The CDR3 DNA reads as TGTGCCAGCAGTTTGAGGAATGAGCAGTTCTTC. Amino acid sequence: CASSLRNEQFF.

J is TRBJ1-1 and V is TRBV5-1, with a possible D match to TRBD1 (6 bases). The germline V gene encodes CDR1 SGHRS and CDR2 YFSETQ. The CDR3 loop spans 11 amino acids. With 4 bases removed from V and 9 bases from J, the gap between germline ends came to 10 bases. The chain's CDR3 is CASSTGLQAFF. DNA of the CDR3: TGCGCCAGCAGCACAGGGTTGCAAGCTTTCTTT.

This chain links TRBV30 with TRBJ1-6, with unresolved D. Germline CDR1 GTSNPN, CDR2 SVGIG (reference sequence). V lost 1 base to trimming and J lost 7 bases, with 8 bases between them. CDR3 length: 13 amino acids. The CDR3: CAWSETENSPLHF. The CDR3 nucleotides are TGTGCCTGGAGTGAGACTGAGAATTCACCCCTCCACTTT.

V and J are TRBV7-2 and TRBJ1-3, with TRBD1 matching over 8 bases. Germline trimming cut 5 bases from V and 2 bases from J; bases unmatched to any gene: 8. The CDR3 has 16 amino acids. Germline CDR1 is SGHTA and CDR2 is FQGNSA. The CDR3 sequence: CASSLQGDIAGNTIYF. CDR3 DNA: TGTGCCAGCAGCCTACAGGGGGATATCGCTGGAAACACCATATATTTT.

The genes are TRBV24-1 and TRBJ1-2, with 10 bases lining up with TRBD1. The CDR3 has 15 residues. Unmatched junction bases numbered 7, after V lost 3 bases and J lost 7 bases. Per the germline V gene, CDR1 is KGHDR and CDR2 is SFDVKD. Here the CDR3 DNA reads TGTGCCACCAGTGATAACGGACAGGGGGAGTTTGGCTACACCTTC. The encoded protein is CATSDNGQGEFGYTF.

As regards this clone: One end of the junction is discordant with germline, which a read error may explain. The V call is TRBV2, the J call TRBJ2-1, with TRBD2 identical over 7 bases. CDR3 length: 13 amino acids. Germline V gene data show CDR1 as SNHLY and CDR2 as FYNNEI. CDR3 protein: CASSKDRDYEEFF. In DNA, the CDR3 is TGTGCCAGCAGTAAGGACCGGGACTATGAGGAGTTCTTC.

V gene TRBV6-5 combines with J gene TRBJ2-3; possible D gene TRBD2, 6 bases. The length of the CDR3 is 15 residues. The V end was cut by 6 bases, the J end by 5 bases, with 18 bases between. Germline V gene sequence: CDR1 MNHEY, CDR2 SVGAGI. CDR3 DNA: TGTGCCAGCAGGATAACTAGCCTAGGACAAGATACGCAGTATTTT. It yields the protein CASRITSLGQDTQYF.

V is TRBV7-2 and J is TRBJ1-4; 9 bases agree with TRBD1. The V and J ends lost 5 bases and 2 bases, in that order; junction bases with no gene match: 6. The germline CDR1 and CDR2 sequences are SGHTA and FQGNSA. The CDR3 loop spans 16 amino acids. The CDR3 here is CASSRGQGWTNEKLFF. The DNA of the CDR3 is TGTGCCAGCAGCCGGGGACAGGGATGGACTAATGAAAAACTGTTTTTT. Using reference TRBV7-2 and TRBJ1-4 for the parts outside the CDR3, the full variable domain is GAGVSQSPSNKVTEKGKDVELRCDPISGHTALYWYRQSLGQGLEFLIYFQGNSAPDKSGLPSDRFSAERTGGSVSTLTIQRTQQEDSAVYLCASSRGQGWTNEKLFFGSGTQLSVL.

This clone came up a few times. V is TRBV15 and J is TRBJ1-5; 7 bases are a match to TRBD1. This CDR3 region has 15 residues. Trimming at V came to 0 bases and at J to 1 base, leaving 0 bases not matched to a gene. Looked up from germline, CDR1 is LNHNV and CDR2 is YYDKDF (reference sequence). The CDR3 DNA follows: TGTGCCACCAGCAGAGAGACAGGGAGCAATCAGCCCCAGCATTTT. Translating gives CATSRETGSNQPQHF.

The chain links TRBV24-1 to TRBJ2-7, with 8 bases that match TRBD2. Germline V CDR1 and CDR2: KGHDR, SFDVKD. Trimming removed 0 bases from V and 2 bases from J; junction bases left unmatched: 2. The CDR3 totals 15 residues. The chain's CDR3 is CATSDLRGGPYEQYF. As DNA, the CDR3 is TGTGCCACCAGTGATTTGCGGGGGGGGCCCTACGAGCAGTACTTC.

This sequence joins TRBV7-2 and TRBJ2-7; 10 bases align to TRBD2. The germline V gene encodes CDR1 SGHTA and CDR2 FQGNSA. The V gene end was trimmed by 4 bases and the J gene end by 3 bases; junction bases not matched to a gene: 6. This CDR3 has 15 residues. The CDR3 is CASSSTSGKSYEQYF. The DNA of the CDR3 is TGTGCCAGCAGCTCAACTAGCGGGAAAAGCTACGAGCAGTACTTC.

The V and J genes are TRBV5-1 and TRBJ2-1; TRBD2 aligns across 15 bases. Germline lookup yields CDR1 SGHRS and CDR2 YFSETQ. This CDR3 region has 20 residues. V trimming: 3 bases; J trimming: 7 bases; junction bases outside the gene matches: 17. The CDR3 loop reads CASSWAPGQGTSGRLNEQFF. The CDR3 DNA sequence: TGCGCCAGCAGCTGGGCCCCGGGACAGGGGACTAGCGGGAGGCTGAATGAGCAGTTCTTC.

The count of this clone is one. V usage is TRBV30 and J usage is TRBJ2-2; weak D call: TRBD1 (5 bases). Germline values: CDR1 GTSNPN, CDR2 SVGIG (reference sequence). The CDR3 extends over 13 amino acids. Trimming removed 4 bases from V and 2 bases from J, with 8 bases in between. Here the CDR3 reads CAWIRTNTGELFF. Here the CDR3 DNA reads TGTGCCTGGATCAGGACAAACACCGGGGAGCTGTTTTTT.

The chain has TRBV28 and TRBJ2-5; D is ambiguous. Germline CDR1 is MDHEN and CDR2 is SYDVKM. This CDR3 has 12 amino acids. With 7 bases removed from V and 4 bases from J, the gap between germline ends came to 10 bases. The CDR3 nucleotides are TGTGCCAGCAAGGAGTCTTCAGAGACCCAGTACTTC. Its translation is CASKESSETQYF.

The chain employs TRBV7-8 and TRBJ1-1; D is uncertain. The CDR3 has 16 residues. CDR1 is SGHVS, CDR2 FQNEAQ, per germline. Trimming stripped 3 bases from V and 0 bases from J, with 14 bases between. CDR3 sequence: CASSFRGANVNTEAFF. DNA for the CDR3: TGTGCCAGCAGCTTTCGAGGAGCAAACGTGAACACTGAAGCTTTCTTT.